This T cell receptor (beta chain) came from a study of persistence of HIV-infected CD4 T cells. Study conclusions and caveats: Degenerate expanded CDR3beta sequences were enriched among CMV- and Gag-responding cells.

Anti-CD3/anti-CD28 beads served as a nonspecific positive control stimulus. Responding CD4+ T cells were sorted by upregulation of both CD40 ligand and CD69. Regarding this clone: Its specificity is unknown.

This CDR3 contains 14 residues. The germline V gene encodes CDR1 MNHNY and CDR2 SVGAGI (reference sequence). The J segment lost 6 bases and the V segment lost 6 bases, leaving 7 bases of the junction unmatched. This was the immunoSEQ version 4 assay in survey mode. Assay used: immunoSEQ multiplex PCR; TCRdb lists only in-frame clones, some missing. The sample contains 40,000 or so clones, around 90% of which appear only once. The sequence came from an adult man with HIV who was CMV-seropositive. Sequenced material: CD4+ T cells sorted from PBMCs after roughly 18-hour stimulation, taken from a patient who received antiretroviral therapy. The chain joins TRBV6-6 to TRBJ1-4, with 7 bases that match TRBD1. The CDR3 is CASSPTGADEKLFF. For the CDR3, the DNA is TGTGCCAGCAGCCCAACAGGGGCCGATGAAAAACTGTTTTTT.